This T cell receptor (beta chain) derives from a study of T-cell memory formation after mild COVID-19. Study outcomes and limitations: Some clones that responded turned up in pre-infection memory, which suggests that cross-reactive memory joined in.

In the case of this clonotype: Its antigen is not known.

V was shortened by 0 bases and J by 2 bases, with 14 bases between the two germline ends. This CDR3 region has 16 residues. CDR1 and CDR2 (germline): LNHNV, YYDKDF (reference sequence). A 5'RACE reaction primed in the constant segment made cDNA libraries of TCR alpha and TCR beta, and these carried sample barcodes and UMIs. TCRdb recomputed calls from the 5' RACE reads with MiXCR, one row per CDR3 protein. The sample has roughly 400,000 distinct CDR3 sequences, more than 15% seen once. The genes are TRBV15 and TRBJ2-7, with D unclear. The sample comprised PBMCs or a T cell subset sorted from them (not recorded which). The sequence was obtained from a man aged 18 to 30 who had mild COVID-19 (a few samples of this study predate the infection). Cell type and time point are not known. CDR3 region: CATSRDRGGTTYEQYF. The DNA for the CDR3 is TGTGCCACCAGCAGAGATCGAGGCGGCACAACCTACGAGCAGTACTTC.